A selection of T cell receptor beta chains follows, all from one sample in a study of identical twins. TCRdb fed the 5' RACE reads into MiXCR, producing one record per CDR3 protein. The sample records under 300,000 distinct CDR3 sequences, about an eighth being singletons. The sample also formed part of further work on yellow fever vaccine responses in identical twins.

Sequenced: memory (CD45RO+) T cells sorted from blood. These receptor sequences come from a woman aged 18-29 years in good health. CDR3s include the opening cysteine and the closing phenylalanine or tryptophan. Fields, in order: clone size, D gene, V gene, J gene, CDR3 protein, CDR3 DNA. The D gene is left open where the match is weak. The size entry is marked missing in some rows and otherwise reads once, few, many or a size class.

many,NA,TRBV3-1,TRBJ2-2,CASSPIPQGELFF,TGTGCCAGCAGCCCCATACCCCAGGGGGAGCTGTTTTTT
NA,TRBD2,TRBV7-2,TRBJ2-5,CASRKTSGETQYF,TGTGCCAGCAGAAAGACTAGCGGAGAGACCCAGTACTTC
NA,TRBD1,TRBV7-6,TRBJ2-7,CASSLTGKPDEQYF,TGTGCCAGCAGTCTGACAGGGAAACCGGACGAGCAGTACTTC
NA,NA,TRBV2,TRBJ1-5,CASSADSNQPQHF,TGTGCCAGCAGTGCTGATAGCAATCAGCCCCAGCATTTT
few,NA,TRBV11-2,TRBJ2-7,CASSSYVWEQYF,TGTGCCAGCAGCTCTTATGTGTGGGAGCAGTACTTC
few,NA,TRBV19,TRBJ2-1,CASSIVRSGEQFF,TGTGCCAGTAGTATAGTTCGTTCGGGGGAGCAGTTCTTC
NA,NA,TRBV7-3,TRBJ2-6,CASSTRDTSTGANVLTF,TGTGCCAGCAGCACAAGGGACACTAGCACTGGGGCCAACGTCCTGACTTTC
NA,NA,TRBV5-1,TRBJ2-1,CASSLGGLGTYEQFF,TGCGCCAGCAGCTTGGGGGGGCTCGGAACCTATGAGCAGTTCTTC
many,TRBD1,TRBV28,TRBJ2-2,CASSPGGPNTGELFF,TGTGCCAGCAGCCCAGGGGGACCGAACACCGGGGAGCTGTTTTTT
few,TRBD2,TRBV5-1,TRBJ2-4,CASSLAQLAGTKNIQYF,TGCGCCAGCAGCTTGGCCCAACTAGCGGGCACCAAAAACATTCAGTACTTC
NA,TRBD2,TRBV20-1,TRBJ2-3,CSFYKGTSGGPSDTQYF,TGCAGTTTCTATAAGGGGACTAGCGGGGGGCCCTCAGATACGCAGTATTTT
NA,TRBD1,TRBV5-6,TRBJ2-5,CASSQDRVSETQYF,TGTGCCAGCAGCCAAGACAGGGTCTCAGAGACCCAGTACTTC
many,NA,TRBV11-1,TRBJ2-3,CASTTRTADTQYF,TGTGCCAGCACAACCCGGACCGCAGATACGCAGTATTTT
many,NA,TRBV12-3/TRBV12-4,TRBJ2-3,CASSFTSMTDTQYF,TGTGCCAGCAGTTTTACTAGCATGACAGATACGCAGTATTTT
many,TRBD2,TRBV10-3,TRBJ2-1,CAISDTAGGGNEQFF,TGTGCCATCAGTGATACAGCGGGAGGGGGCAATGAGCAGTTCTTC
NA,TRBD1,TRBV29-1,TRBJ2-3,CSARQGPSSDTQYF,TGCAGCGCCAGACAGGGGCCTAGCTCAGATACGCAGTATTTT
few,TRBD2,TRBV5-1,TRBJ2-7,CASSLGGSGTAYEQYF,TGCGCCAGCAGCTTGGGGGGTAGCGGGACGGCCTACGAGCAGTACTTC
few,NA,TRBV5-4,TRBJ2-6,CASSLVPAGANVLTF,TGTGCCAGCAGCTTGGTCCCAGCTGGGGCCAACGTCCTGACTTTC
few,NA,TRBV4-3,TRBJ2-5,CASTPKVGEGTQYF,TGCGCCAGCACCCCGAAAGTAGGTGAAGGGACCCAGTACTTC
many,NA,TRBV5-1,TRBJ2-1,CASSEVFNEQFF,TGCGCCAGCAGCGAGGTTTTCAATGAGCAGTTCTTC
NA,NA,TRBV20-1,TRBJ2-1,CSARPDPGKGNEQFF,TGCAGTGCTAGACCCGATCCGGGAAAAGGCAATGAGCAGTTCTTC
NA,TRBD2,TRBV24-1,TRBJ2-5,CATSERGKLIQYF,TGTGCCACCAGTGAGCGGGGGAAGTTAATCCAGTACTTC
few,TRBD1,TRBV3-1,TRBJ2-7,CASSQGGQGGYEQYF,TGTGCCAGCAGCCAAGGAGGACAGGGAGGCTACGAGCAGTACTTC
few,TRBD1,TRBV15,TRBJ1-3,CATSRDLRTGGDTIYF,TGTGCCACCAGCAGAGATCTCCGGACAGGTGGGGACACCATATATTTT
NA,NA,TRBV27,TRBJ1-2,CASSPRTLYGYTF,TGTGCCAGCAGTCCCCGGACCCTCTATGGCTACACCTTC
few,TRBD2,TRBV27,TRBJ2-1,CASRILSGGTNNEQFF,TGTGCCAGCAGGATCCTTAGCGGGGGGACTAACAATGAGCAGTTCTTC
NA,NA,TRBV20-1,TRBJ2-1,CSATADSSYNEQFF,TGCAGTGCTACCGCTGATAGCTCCTACAATGAGCAGTTCTTC
NA,TRBD1,TRBV3-1,TRBJ1-2,CASSQGDRERDGYTF,TGTGCCAGCAGCCAAGGGGACAGGGAAAGAGATGGCTACACCTTC
NA,NA,TRBV28,TRBJ2-5,CASSSIGQGDQETQYF,TGTGCCAGCAGTTCTATAGGGCAGGGAGACCAAGAGACCCAGTACTTC
NA,NA,TRBV30,TRBJ1-1,CALILFTEAFF,TGTGCCTTGATCCTATTTACTGAAGCTTTCTTT
many,NA,TRBV4-3,TRBJ2-7,CASSQDRLHSYEQYF,TGCGCCAGCAGCCAAGATAGGCTGCACTCCTACGAGCAGTACTTC
NA,NA,TRBV5-1,TRBJ2-5,CASSLEGSQTQYF,TGCGCCAGCAGCTTGGAAGGCTCTCAGACCCAGTACTTC
NA,TRBD1,TRBV20-1,TRBJ2-1,CSASPPGTANEQFF,TGCAGTGCTAGCCCCCCCGGGACAGCCAATGAGCAGTTCTTC
few,TRBD1,TRBV20-1,TRBJ2-5,CSARDSEGTVSIGWGKETQYF,TGCAGTGCTAGAGATTCTGAAGGGACAGTGAGCATCGGTTGGGGAAAGGAGACCCAGTACTTC
many,TRBD2,TRBV5-1,TRBJ2-2,CASSFLGLAGVGTGELFF,TGCGCCAGCAGCTTCCTAGGACTAGCGGGAGTCGGGACCGGGGAGCTGTTTTTT
NA,TRBD2,TRBV27,TRBJ2-3,CASSLEGTSSLFADTQYF,TGTGCCAGCAGTTTAGAGGGGACTAGCTCACTGTTCGCAGATACGCAGTATTTT
NA,TRBD1,TRBV6-2/TRBV6-3,TRBJ1-5,CASSNRQGTRNQPQHF,TGTGCCAGCAGTAACCGACAGGGGACGAGAAATCAGCCCCAGCATTTT
NA,TRBD2,TRBV20-1,TRBJ2-3,CSAPDSGSIDTQYF,TGCAGTGCTCCCGACAGCGGGAGTATAGATACGCAGTATTTT
NA,NA,TRBV3-1,TRBJ2-1,CASSAIALSYNEQFF,TGTGCCAGCAGCGCCATCGCTCTCTCCTACAATGAGCAGTTCTTC
many,NA,TRBV6-2/TRBV6-3,TRBJ2-7,CASSLKGEQYF,TGTGCCAGCAGTTTAAAGGGGGAGCAGTACTTC
many,TRBD1,TRBV3-1,TRBJ1-3,CASSQNRGSGNTIYF,TGTGCCAGCAGCCAAAACAGGGGCTCTGGAAACACCATATATTTT
few,NA,TRBV30,TRBJ2-1,CAWQGGVNNEQFF,TGTGCCTGGCAGGGGGGAGTCAACAATGAGCAGTTCTTC
many,NA,TRBV7-8,TRBJ1-2,CASSLGTVREGGYTF,TGTGCCAGCAGCTTAGGAACAGTCAGGGAAGGTGGCTACACCTTC
few,NA,TRBV7-2,TRBJ2-5,CASSSTRAVPPEETQYF,TGTGCCAGCAGCTCTACCCGAGCGGTTCCCCCCGAAGAGACCCAGTACTTC
many,NA,TRBV6-6,TRBJ1-1,CASRRTVNTEAFF,TGTGCCAGCAGGCGGACAGTGAACACTGAAGCTTTCTTT
NA,TRBD2,TRBV7-9,TRBJ2-3,CASSSGISTDTQYF,TGTGCCAGCTCCAGCGGGATCAGCACAGATACGCAGTATTTT
NA,NA,TRBV5-1,TRBJ1-2,CASSLESRNYGYTF,TGCGCCAGCAGCTTGGAATCCAGGAACTATGGCTACACCTTC
many,NA,TRBV7-9,TRBJ1-3,CASSPDSRSGNTIYF,TGTGCCAGCAGCCCGGACAGCCGCTCTGGAAACACCATATATTTT
many,TRBD1,TRBV15,TRBJ1-5,CATSRFVPGQGNDNQPQHF,TGTGCCACCAGCAGATTCGTCCCGGGACAGGGTAATGACAATCAGCCCCAGCATTTT
NA,NA,TRBV6-2/TRBV6-3,TRBJ1-1,CASSYLEMNTEAFF,TGTGCCAGCAGTTATTTAGAGATGAACACTGAAGCTTTCTTT